This TCR beta chain was sequenced for a study of blood T cell repertoires in COVID-19. This clone has a single count. Original processing methods: Estimated nucleated cell counts came from reference gene primer amplification. The assay was immunoSEQ multiplex PCR, and TCRdb's table has in-frame clones only and misses some. V, J and clone size reflect that table, while D and trimming were determined from the DNA. The sample lists around 310,000 clones, almost 90% seen once, with about 1% in the top ten. With 3 bases clipped from V and 5 bases from J, the junction kept 3 bases outside the gene matches. There are 15 residues in the CDR3. Germline loops: CDR1 KGHSH, CDR2 LQKENI.

Sample: peripheral blood. The source is a woman aged 40 to 55 with COVID-19, enrolled during active disease. The J gene is TRBJ1-3, the V gene TRBV18, with TRBD1 identical over 11 bases. CDR3 bases: TGTGCCAGCTCACCTGGACAGGGGGCCCGAAACACCATATATTTT. It specifies CASSPGQGARNTIYF.